This T cell receptor beta chain was sequenced in a study of lymphopenia after photon versus proton radiotherapy. General study findings and limits: After the lymphocyte nadir, photon-treated repertoires showed oligoclonal expansion, especially of CD8+ Temra cells. In patients who died, overall survival fell as post-nadir TCR diversity dropped more. Relative stability marked proton patients; photon patients lost diversity and naive cells.

The CDR3 totals 13 residues. CDR1 SGHRS and CDR2 YFSETQ come from the germline V gene. The V and J ends lost 1 base and 8 bases, in that order; junction bases with no gene match: 3. Sequencing used immunoSEQ multiplex PCR; TCRdb keeps in-frame clones, though not all of them. The sample lists 20,000 to 25,000 clones; 84% were seen once. A single count supports this clone. Its antigen is currently unknown. This receptor was taken from a woman between 45 and 60 years old with pancreatic cancer. The chain employs TRBV5-1 and TRBJ2-1; 7 bases line up with TRBD2. Material: peripheral blood, obtained from a patient treated with photon-based radiotherapy. CDR3 sequence: CASSLQAGYEQFF. The CDR3 nucleotides are TGCGCCAGCAGCTTGCAAGCGGGATATGAGCAGTTCTTC.